Listed below are T cell receptor beta chains from one sample, sequenced in a study of vaccination and CD4 T cells after COVID-19. The antigens these receptors bind are not known. In TCRdb, the PCR reads were re-called with MiXCR into one record per CDR3 protein. The sample contains some 20,000 distinct CDR3 sequences, 40% of which appear only once. The material sequenced was CD4+ T cells from blood, cultured in vitro, taken after SARS-CoV-2 vaccination. Receptors were obtained from a human donor who had recovered from COVID-19. Both conserved end residues are part of each CDR3. D genes are given only for firm matches. Expanded clones are given a class, and other clones once, few, many or no size at all.

>TRBJ2-7|TRBD1|TRBV20-1|few
TGCAGTGCACGCGGGACAGGCGGCAGATACGAGCAGTACTTC
CSARGTGGRYEQYF
>TRBJ1-2|TRBD1|TRBV20-1|few
TGCAGTGCTAGGGACAGGGAGTCGTGGGGCTACACCTTC
CSARDRESWGYTF
>TRBJ1-1|NA|TRBV20-1|few
TGCAGTGCTAGAGCCGGTACACGACAGAACACTGAAGCTTTCTTT
CSARAGTRQNTEAFF
>TRBJ2-7|TRBD2|TRBV10-3|NA
TGTGCCATCAGTGAGACCTTAGCGGGGACCTACGAGCAGTACTTC
CAISETLAGTYEQYF
>TRBJ2-3|TRBD1|TRBV7-9|NA
TGTGCCAGCAGCTTGGGACAGCGCACAGATACGCAGTATTTT
CASSLGQRTDTQYF
>TRBJ1-5|TRBD1|TRBV28|NA
TGTGCCAGCAGCCCGGGACAGACTAGCAATCAGCCCCAGCATTTT
CASSPGQTSNQPQHF
>TRBJ1-2|NA|TRBV4-1|NA
TGCGCCAGCAGCCAAGCGCTAACCCCCTATGGCTACACCTTC
CASSQALTPYGYTF
>TRBJ1-1|NA|TRBV12-3/TRBV12-4|NA
TGTGCCAGCAGTTTCTCCGCGAACACTGAAGCTTTCTTT
CASSFSANTEAFF
>TRBJ2-3|TRBD2|TRBV10-3|few
TGTGCCATCGGGCGGGAGGGCCGAGAAGGTACGCAGTATTTT
CAIGREGREGTQYF
>TRBJ2-5|TRBD2|TRBV27|NA
TGTGCCAGCAGTTCCTTCCTAGCGGTCCAAGAGACCCAGTACTTC
CASSSFLAVQETQYF
>TRBJ2-5|NA|TRBV20-1|few
TGCAGTGCTTCCCAAGGGGCGGACCTAACCCTGTACCAAGAGACCCAGTACTTC
CSASQGADLTLYQETQYF
>TRBJ2-3|NA|TRBV7-9|NA
TGTGCCAGCAGCTTAGTGGTGACAGATACGCAGTATTTT
CASSLVVTDTQYF
>TRBJ2-2|TRBD1|TRBV11-2|NA
TGTGCCAGCAGACCCCAGGGGGTCGGCGGGGAGCTGTTTTTT
CASRPQGVGGELFF
>TRBJ1-1|NA|TRBV27|NA
TGTGCCAGCAGTTTATGGGGGACCACGGGAGCTTTCTTT
CASSLWGTTGAFF
>TRBJ1-5|NA|TRBV21-1|few
TGTGCCAGCAGCCCTCACGGGGCCCGAAATCAGCCCCAGCATTTT
CASSPHGARNQPQHF
>TRBJ1-5|NA|TRBV6-1|NA
TGTGCCAGCAGTGGAACAGCAGACAGGAATCAGCCCCAGCATTTT
CASSGTADRNQPQHF
>TRBJ2-7|TRBD1|TRBV28|once
TGTGCCAGCAGTTTATTAAAGGGGACAGGGGGCTCCGAGCAGTACTTC
CASSLLKGTGGSEQYF
>TRBJ2-5|TRBD1|TRBV4-2|NA
TGTGCCAGCAGCCAAGCCGGACAGGGGGCGGGGACCCAGTACTTC
CASSQAGQGAGTQYF
>TRBJ1-5|NA|TRBV19|NA
TGTGCCAGTAGTACACCCCACCTATTTGAAAGCAATCAGCCCCAGCATTTT
CASSTPHLFESNQPQHF
>TRBJ1-1|NA|TRBV12-3/TRBV12-4|NA
TGTGCCAGCAGTCCAGACAGGCCGAACACTGAAGCTTTCTTT
CASSPDRPNTEAFF
>TRBJ1-2|NA|TRBV6-1|once
TGTGCCAGCAGCCCCTGGAACGGTGGAAATGGCTACACCTTC
CASSPWNGGNGYTF
>TRBJ1-1|TRBD1|TRBV27|NA
TGTGCCAGCAGCTACAGGGGGCAGAACACTGAAGCTTTCTTT
CASSYRGQNTEAFF
>TRBJ2-1|TRBD2|TRBV20-1|NA
TGCAGTGCTAGTATACTAGCGGGATATGAGCAGTTCTTC
CSASILAGYEQFF
>TRBJ2-7|NA|TRBV7-2|NA
TGTGCCAGCAGCTTATCTACCACGGGGTTCTACGAGCAGTACTTC
CASSLSTTGFYEQYF
>TRBJ1-3|TRBD1|TRBV7-9|NA
TGTGCCAGCAGCTCGCTCCCAGGGGGCTCCGGAAACACCATATATTTT
CASSSLPGGSGNTIYF
>TRBJ2-5|TRBD2|TRBV5-4|NA
TGTGCCAGCAGCTGGATAGCGGGGGGACAAGAGACCCAGTACTTC
CASSWIAGGQETQYF
>TRBJ1-1|TRBD1|TRBV11-3|NA
TGTGCCAGCACCCTAATAAGGGGGCGGACTGAAGCTTTCTTT
CASTLIRGRTEAFF
>TRBJ1-2|TRBD1|TRBV6-1|few
TGTGCCAGCAGTAGGACCTTTGGACAGGGATCGCACTATGGCTACACCTTC
CASSRTFGQGSHYGYTF
>TRBJ2-5|TRBD2|TRBV7-9|NA
TGTGCCAGCAGCTTAGAATCACTAGCGGTAGAGACCCAGTACTTC
CASSLESLAVETQYF
>TRBJ2-5|NA|TRBV10-1|few
TGCGCCAGCAGTGAGTCTTCGAGGGAAGAGACCCAGTACTTC
CASSESSREETQYF
>TRBJ1-6|NA|TRBV6-1|NA
TGTGCCAGCAGTGGACGCTCCTATAATTCACCCCTCCACTTT
CASSGRSYNSPLHF
>TRBJ2-2|TRBD2|TRBV20-1|few
TGCAGTGCTGGTGCCTTGGGACTAGCGGGAGGTCGCGGGGAGCTGTTTTTT
CSAGALGLAGGRGELFF
>TRBJ1-6|NA|TRBV27|NA
TGTGCCAGCGCCTGGAAGCAGGGAGGAGAATCACCCCTCCACTTT
CASAWKQGGESPLHF
>TRBJ1-2|TRBD1|TRBV6-2/TRBV6-3|NA
TGTGCCAGCGGAAACAGGGGGCTAGGCTATGGCTACACCTTC
CASGNRGLGYGYTF
>TRBJ2-2|NA|TRBV24-1|few
TGTGCCACCAGTGACTGGGGGACGCCCGGCACCGGGGAGCTGTTTTTT
CATSDWGTPGTGELFF
>TRBJ1-4|NA|TRBV20-1|medium-sized
TGCAGTGCTAGAGACCACGGGGGGAACGGGGATAATGAAAAACTGTTTTTT
CSARDHGGNGDNEKLFF
>TRBJ2-5|NA|TRBV20-1|few
TGCAGTGCTAGGGAAGGGGCTTTCCAAGAGACCCAGTACTTC
CSAREGAFQETQYF
>TRBJ1-1|NA|TRBV20-1|medium-sized
TGCAGTGCTAGAGATCGCGGGGACCGAACCACTGAAGCTTTCTTT
CSARDRGDRTTEAFF